This T cell receptor beta chain came from a study of cytomegalovirus exposure and HLA in healthy donors. Primers for the PCR totalled 60 Vbeta and 13 Jbeta. Data came from immunoSEQ multiplex PCR; TCRdb stores just in-frame clones and leaves some out. The sample records under 200,000 clones, around 62% being singletons. The CDR3 extends over 15 amino acids. Germline V gene data show CDR1 as MNHEY and CDR2 as SMNVEV (reference sequence). V shed 6 bases, J shed 8 bases, and the junction held 14 bases outside the gene matches. As regards this clone: The antigen is undetermined.

Notes on the study in general: TCR association rates varied by HLA locus in a later analysis, with DRB1 highest and HLA-C lowest. Later analysis suggested most CMV-associated TCR beta chains were HLA-restricted. Per a later analysis, HLA-associated TCR beta chains showed more clonal expansion than other, equally common TCR beta chains.

Whereas donors were nominally healthy upon sampling, unrecorded immune exposures were probable. Sequenced sample: PBMCs. This clonotype was obtained from a man aged 35-49 years in good health and CMV-seronegative. The chain joins TRBV27 to TRBJ1-2; 8 bases line up with TRBD1. The CDR3 loop is CASSSRDRGGRGYTF. CDR3 nucleotide sequence: TGTGCCAGCAGCTCCAGAGACAGGGGAGGTCGAGGCTACACCTTC.